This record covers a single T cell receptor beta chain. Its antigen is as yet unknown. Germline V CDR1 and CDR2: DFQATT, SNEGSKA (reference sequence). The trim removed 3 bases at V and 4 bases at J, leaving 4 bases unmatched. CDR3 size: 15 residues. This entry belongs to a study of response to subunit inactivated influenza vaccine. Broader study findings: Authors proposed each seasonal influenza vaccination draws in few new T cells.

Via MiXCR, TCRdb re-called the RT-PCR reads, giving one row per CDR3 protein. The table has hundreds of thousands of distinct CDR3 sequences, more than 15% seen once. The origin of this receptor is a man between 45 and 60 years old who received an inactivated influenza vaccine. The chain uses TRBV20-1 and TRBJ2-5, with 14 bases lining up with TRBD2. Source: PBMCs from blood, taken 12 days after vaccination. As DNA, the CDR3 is TGCAGTGCTAGTGTTGGGACTAGCGGGAGAGAGACCCAGTACTTC. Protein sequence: CSASVGTSGRETQYF.